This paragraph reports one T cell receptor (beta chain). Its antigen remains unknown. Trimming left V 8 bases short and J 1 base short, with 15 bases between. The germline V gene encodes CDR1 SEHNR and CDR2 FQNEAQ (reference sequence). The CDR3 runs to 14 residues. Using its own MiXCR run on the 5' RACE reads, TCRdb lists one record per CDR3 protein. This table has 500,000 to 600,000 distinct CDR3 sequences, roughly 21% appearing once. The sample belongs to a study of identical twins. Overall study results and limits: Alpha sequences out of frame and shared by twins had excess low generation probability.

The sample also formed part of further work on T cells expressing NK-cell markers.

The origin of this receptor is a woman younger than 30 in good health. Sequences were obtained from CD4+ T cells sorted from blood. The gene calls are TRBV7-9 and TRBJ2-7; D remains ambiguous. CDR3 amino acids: CASGPGRTSYEQYF. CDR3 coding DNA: TGTGCCAGCGGCCCCGGACGTACTTCCTACGAGCAGTACTTC.